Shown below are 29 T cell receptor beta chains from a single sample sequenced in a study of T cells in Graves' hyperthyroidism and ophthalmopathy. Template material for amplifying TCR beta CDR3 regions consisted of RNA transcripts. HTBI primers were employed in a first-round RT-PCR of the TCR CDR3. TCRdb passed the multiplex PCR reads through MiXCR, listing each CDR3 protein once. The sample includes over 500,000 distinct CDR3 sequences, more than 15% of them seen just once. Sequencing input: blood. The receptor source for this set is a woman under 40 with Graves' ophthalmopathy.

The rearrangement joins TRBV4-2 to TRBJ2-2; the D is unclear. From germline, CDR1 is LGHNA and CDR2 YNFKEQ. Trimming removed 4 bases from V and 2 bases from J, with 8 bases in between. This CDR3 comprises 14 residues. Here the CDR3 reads CASSLEYNTGELFF. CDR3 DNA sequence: TGTGCCAGCAGCCTGGAGTATAACACCGGGGAGCTGTTTTTT.

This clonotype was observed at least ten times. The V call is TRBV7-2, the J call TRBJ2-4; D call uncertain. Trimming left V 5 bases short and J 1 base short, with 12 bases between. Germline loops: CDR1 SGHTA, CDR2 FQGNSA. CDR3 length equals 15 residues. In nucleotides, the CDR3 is TGTGCCAGCAGCCCTCCCTCTGCGGCCAAAAACATTCAGTACTTC. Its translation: CASSPPSAAKNIQYF.

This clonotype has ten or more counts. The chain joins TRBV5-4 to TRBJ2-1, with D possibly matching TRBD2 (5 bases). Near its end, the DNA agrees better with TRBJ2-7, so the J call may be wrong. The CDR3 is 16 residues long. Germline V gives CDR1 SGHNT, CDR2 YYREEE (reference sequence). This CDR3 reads CASSLEKRTSYDEQYF. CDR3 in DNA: TGTGCCAGCAGCTTGGAGAAGCGGACCTCCTACGATGAGCAGTACTTC.

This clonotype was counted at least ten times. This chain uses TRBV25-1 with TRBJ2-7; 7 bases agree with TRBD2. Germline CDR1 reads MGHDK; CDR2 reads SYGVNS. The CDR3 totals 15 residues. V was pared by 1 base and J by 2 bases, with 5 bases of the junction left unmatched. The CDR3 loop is CASSESGRGTYEQYF. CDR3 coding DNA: TGTGCCAGCAGTGAATCGGGGCGGGGGACCTACGAGCAGTACTTC.

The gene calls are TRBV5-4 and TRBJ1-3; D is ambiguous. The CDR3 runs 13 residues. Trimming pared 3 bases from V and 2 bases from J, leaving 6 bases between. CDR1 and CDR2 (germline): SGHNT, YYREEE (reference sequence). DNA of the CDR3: TGTGCCAGCAGCTACTACACTGGAAACACCATATATTTT. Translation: CASSYYTGNTIYF. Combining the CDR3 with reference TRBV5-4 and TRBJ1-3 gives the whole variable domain ETGVTQSPTHLIKTRGQQVTLRCSSQSGHNTVSWYQQALGQGPQFIFQYYREEENGRGNFPPRFSGLQFPNYSSELNVNALELDDSALYLCASSYYTGNTIYFGEGSWLTVV.

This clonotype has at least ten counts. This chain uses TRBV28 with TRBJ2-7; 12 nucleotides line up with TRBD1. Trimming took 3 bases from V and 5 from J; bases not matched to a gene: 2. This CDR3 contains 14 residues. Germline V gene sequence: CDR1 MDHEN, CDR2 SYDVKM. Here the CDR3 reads CASSFGTGGDEQYF. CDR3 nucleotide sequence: TGTGCCAGCAGTTTCGGGACAGGGGGCGACGAGCAGTACTTC.

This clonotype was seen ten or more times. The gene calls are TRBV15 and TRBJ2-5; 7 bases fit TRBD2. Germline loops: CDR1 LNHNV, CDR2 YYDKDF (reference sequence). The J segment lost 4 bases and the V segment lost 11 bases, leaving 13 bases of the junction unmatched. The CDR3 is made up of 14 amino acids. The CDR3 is CASAGGEVAETQYF. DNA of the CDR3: TGTGCCTCCGCTGGGGGGGAGGTGGCAGAGACCCAGTACTTC.

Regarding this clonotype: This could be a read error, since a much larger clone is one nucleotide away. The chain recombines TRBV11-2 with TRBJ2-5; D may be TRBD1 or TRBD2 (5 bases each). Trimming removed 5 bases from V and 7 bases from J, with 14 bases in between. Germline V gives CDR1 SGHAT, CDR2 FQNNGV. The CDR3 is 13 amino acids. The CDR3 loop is CASSRRLGGTQYF. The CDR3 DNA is TGTGCCAGCAGCCGGCGTCTTGGGGGGACCCAGTACTTC.

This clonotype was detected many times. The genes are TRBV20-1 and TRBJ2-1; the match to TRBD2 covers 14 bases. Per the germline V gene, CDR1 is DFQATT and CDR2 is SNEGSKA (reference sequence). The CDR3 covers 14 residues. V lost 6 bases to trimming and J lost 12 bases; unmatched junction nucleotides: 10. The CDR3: CSAPPGTSGSRQFF. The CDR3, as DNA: TGCAGTGCACCTCCCGGGACTAGCGGGAGTAGGCAGTTCTTC.

CDR3 DNA: TGTGCCAGCGTTCCTAGCGGGAGAGGAGGCCACTACGAGCAGTACTTC. It is translated as CASVPSGRGGHYEQYF. V is TRBV6-1 and J is TRBJ2-7, with TRBD2 matching 10 bases. The V gene end was trimmed by 8 bases and the J gene end by 3 bases; junction bases not matched to a gene: 13. The CDR3 is 16 residues long. Germline V gene sequence: CDR1 MNHNS, CDR2 SASEGT.

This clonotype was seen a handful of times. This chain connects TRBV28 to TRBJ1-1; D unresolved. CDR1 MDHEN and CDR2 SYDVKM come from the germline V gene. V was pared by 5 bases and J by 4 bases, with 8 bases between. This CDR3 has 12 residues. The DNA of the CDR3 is TGTGCCAGCAGTGACAAGGTCACTGAAGCTTTCTTT. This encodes CASSDKVTEAFF.

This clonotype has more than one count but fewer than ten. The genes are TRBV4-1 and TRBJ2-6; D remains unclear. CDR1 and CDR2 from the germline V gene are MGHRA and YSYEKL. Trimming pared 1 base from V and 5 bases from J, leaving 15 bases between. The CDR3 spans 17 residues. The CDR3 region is CASSQGMGHQRANVLTF. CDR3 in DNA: TGCGCCAGCAGCCAAGGGATGGGCCACCAACGGGCCAACGTCCTGACTTTC.

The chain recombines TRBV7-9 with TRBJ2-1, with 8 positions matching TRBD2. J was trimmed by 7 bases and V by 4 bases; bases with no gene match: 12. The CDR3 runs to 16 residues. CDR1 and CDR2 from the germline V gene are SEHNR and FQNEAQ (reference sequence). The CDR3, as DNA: TGTGCCAGCAGCTCCCCGAGGGCCCTAGCGGGTAATGAGCAGTTCTTC. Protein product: CASSSPRALAGNEQFF.

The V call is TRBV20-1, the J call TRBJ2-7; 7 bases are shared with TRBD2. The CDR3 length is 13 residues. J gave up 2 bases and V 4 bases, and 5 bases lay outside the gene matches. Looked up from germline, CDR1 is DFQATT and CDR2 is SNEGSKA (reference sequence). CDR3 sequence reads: CSAKSGTTYEQYF. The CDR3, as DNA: TGCAGTGCTAAAAGCGGGACTACCTACGAGCAGTACTTC.

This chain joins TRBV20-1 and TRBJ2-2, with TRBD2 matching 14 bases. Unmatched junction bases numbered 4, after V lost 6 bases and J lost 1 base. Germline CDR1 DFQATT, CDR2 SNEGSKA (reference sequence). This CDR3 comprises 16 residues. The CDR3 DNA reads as TGCAGTGCCAGGACTAGCGGGAGGAAGAACACCGGGGAGCTGTTTTTT. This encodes CSARTSGRKNTGELFF.

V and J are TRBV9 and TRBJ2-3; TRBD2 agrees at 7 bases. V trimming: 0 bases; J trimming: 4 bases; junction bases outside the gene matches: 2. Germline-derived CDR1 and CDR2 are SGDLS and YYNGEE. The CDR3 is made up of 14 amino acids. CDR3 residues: CASSVELAPDTQYF. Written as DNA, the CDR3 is TGTGCCAGCAGCGTAGAACTAGCGCCAGATACGCAGTATTTT.

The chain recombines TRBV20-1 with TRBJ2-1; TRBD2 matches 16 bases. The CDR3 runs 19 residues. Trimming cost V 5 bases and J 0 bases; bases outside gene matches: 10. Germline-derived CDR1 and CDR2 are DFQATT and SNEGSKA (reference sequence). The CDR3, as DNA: TGCAGTGCTCCCCCGGGACTAGCGGGAGGGTTGAGCTCCTACAATGAGCAGTTCTTC. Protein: CSAPPGLAGGLSSYNEQFF.

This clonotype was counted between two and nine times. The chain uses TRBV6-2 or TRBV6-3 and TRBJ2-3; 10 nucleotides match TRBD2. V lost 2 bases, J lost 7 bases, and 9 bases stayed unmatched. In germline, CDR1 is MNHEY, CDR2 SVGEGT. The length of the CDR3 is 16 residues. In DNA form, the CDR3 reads TGTGCCAGCAGTTACACTCTAGCGGGAGCGTCAAATACGCAGTATTTT. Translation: CASSYTLAGASNTQYF.

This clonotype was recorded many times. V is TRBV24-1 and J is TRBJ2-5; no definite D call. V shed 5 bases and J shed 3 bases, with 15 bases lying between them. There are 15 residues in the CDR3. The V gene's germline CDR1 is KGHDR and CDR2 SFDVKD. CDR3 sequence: CATSGKPQEKETQYF. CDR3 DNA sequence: TGTGCCACCAGTGGTAAGCCTCAGGAAAAAGAGACCCAGTACTTC.

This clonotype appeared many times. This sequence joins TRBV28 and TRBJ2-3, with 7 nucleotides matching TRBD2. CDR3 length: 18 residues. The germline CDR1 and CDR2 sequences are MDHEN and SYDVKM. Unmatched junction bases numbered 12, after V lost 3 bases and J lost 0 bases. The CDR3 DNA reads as TGTGCCAGCAGTTTCCCTCCCCTACTAGCGTCTAGCACAGATACGCAGTATTTT. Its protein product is CASSFPPLLASSTDTQYF.

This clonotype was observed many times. The CDR3 nucleotides are TGTGCCAGCAGCTTAGCGGACAGGGGGCGCTACTCCTACAATGAGCAGTTCTTC. Translating gives CASSLADRGRYSYNEQFF. The rearrangement uses TRBV11-2 and TRBJ2-1, with 11 bases fitting TRBD1. Germline V gene lookup returns CDR1 SGHAT and CDR2 FQNNGV. Trimming at V came to 1 base and at J to 0 bases, leaving 5 bases not matched to a gene. The CDR3 length is 18 residues. Variable domain in full (rest from reference TRBV11-2 and TRBJ2-1): EAGVAQSPRYKIIEKRQSVAFWCNPISGHATLYWYQQILGQGPKLLIQFQNNGVVDDSQLPKDRFSAERLKGVDSTLKIQPAKLEDSAVYLCASSLADRGRYSYNEQFFGPGTRLTVL.

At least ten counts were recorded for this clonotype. The CDR3 loop is CASSYQGAYNEQFF. CDR3 nucleotides: TGTGCCAGCAGTTACCAGGGGGCGTACAATGAGCAGTTCTTC. The V gene is TRBV27, the J gene TRBJ2-1; 8 positions match TRBD1. Per the germline V gene, CDR1 is MNHEY and CDR2 is SMNVEV (reference sequence). The length of the CDR3 is 14 residues. The V and J ends lost 4 bases and 4 bases, in that order; junction bases with no gene match: 3.

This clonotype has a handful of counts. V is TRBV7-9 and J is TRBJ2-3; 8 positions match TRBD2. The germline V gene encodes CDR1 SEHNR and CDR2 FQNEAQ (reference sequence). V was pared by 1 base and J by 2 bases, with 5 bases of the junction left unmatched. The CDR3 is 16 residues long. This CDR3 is CASSLGPGRDTDTQYF. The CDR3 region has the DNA TGTGCCAGCAGCTTAGGACCCGGGAGGGACACAGATACGCAGTATTTT.

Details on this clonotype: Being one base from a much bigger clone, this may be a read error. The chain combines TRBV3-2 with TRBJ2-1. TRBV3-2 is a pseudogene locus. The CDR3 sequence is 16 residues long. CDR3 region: CASSQDPAVVGNEQFF. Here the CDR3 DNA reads TGTGCCAGCAGCCAAGATCCCGCGGTGGTCGGGAATGAGCAGTTCTTC.

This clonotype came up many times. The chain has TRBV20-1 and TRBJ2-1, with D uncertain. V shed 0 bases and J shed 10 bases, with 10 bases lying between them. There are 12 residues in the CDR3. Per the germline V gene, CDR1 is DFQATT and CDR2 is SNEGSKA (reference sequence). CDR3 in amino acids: CSARDLLAEQFF. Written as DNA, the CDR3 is TGCAGTGCTAGAGATCTCTTGGCCGAGCAGTTCTTC.

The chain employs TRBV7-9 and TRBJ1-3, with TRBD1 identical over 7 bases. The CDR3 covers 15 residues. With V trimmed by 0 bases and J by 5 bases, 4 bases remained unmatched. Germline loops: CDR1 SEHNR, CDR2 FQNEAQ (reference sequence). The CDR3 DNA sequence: TGTGCCAGCAGCTTAGCAGGGGGCCAAAGAAACACCATATATTTT. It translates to CASSLAGGQRNTIYF.

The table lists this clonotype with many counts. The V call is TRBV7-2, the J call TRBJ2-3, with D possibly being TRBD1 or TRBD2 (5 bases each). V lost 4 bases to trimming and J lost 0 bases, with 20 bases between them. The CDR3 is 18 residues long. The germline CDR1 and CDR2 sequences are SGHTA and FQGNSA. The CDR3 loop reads CASSSHLRRDGSTDTQYF. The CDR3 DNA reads TGTGCCAGCAGCTCTCACCTACGCCGGGACGGTAGCACAGATACGCAGTATTTT.

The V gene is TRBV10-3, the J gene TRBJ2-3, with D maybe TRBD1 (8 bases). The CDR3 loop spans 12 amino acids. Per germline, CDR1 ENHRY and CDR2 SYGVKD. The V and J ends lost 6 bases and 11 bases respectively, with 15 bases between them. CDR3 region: CAISRQGREQYF. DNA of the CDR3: TGTGCCATCAGCCGACAGGGGAGGGAGCAGTATTTT.

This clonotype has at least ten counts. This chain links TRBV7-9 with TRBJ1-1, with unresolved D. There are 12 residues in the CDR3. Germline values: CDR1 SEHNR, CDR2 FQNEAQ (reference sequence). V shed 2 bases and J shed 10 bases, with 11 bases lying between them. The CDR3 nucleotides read TGTGCCAGCAGCTTACGTGGTTCGGCAGCTTTCTTT. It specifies CASSLRGSAAFF.